This paragraph covers one T cell receptor beta chain sequence. Primers used in a second PCR of about 7 to 12 cycles were a sample-barcoded 5' primer and a J-beta primer mix. TCRdb ran MiXCR on the 5' RACE reads and lists one entry per CDR3 protein. The profile covers about 1.8 million distinct CDR3 sequences, with about 49% appearing a single time and less than 2.5% taken by the ten largest. Trimming cost V 3 bases and J 3 bases, with 14 bases left between them. The CDR3 extends over 14 amino acids. CDR1 and CDR2 (germline): DFQATT, SNEGSKA (reference sequence). These data belong to a study of blood T cells in healthy people across ages.

The sequenced sample was blood. This chain links TRBV20-1 with TRBJ2-5; no definite D call. The origin of this receptor is a middle-aged woman in good health. The CDR3 DNA is TGCAGTGCTAGCCCCATCGGGCCCAAAGAGACCCAGTACTTC. Its protein is CSASPIGPKETQYF.